Below, 5 T cell receptor beta chains from the same sample are listed, as sequenced in a study of Ad26.COV2.S vaccination and SARS-CoV-2 variants. The assay was immunoSEQ multiplex PCR, and TCRdb's table has in-frame clones only and misses some. The repertoire has 400,000 to 450,000 clones, more than 80% of them found once; the top ten carry about 12%. Noted treatment: some 20 received Ad26.COV2.S at low or high dose, single or two shots; roughly five received placebo; per-sample allocation not given. Sampling happened 63 days after the first vaccine or placebo injection. The sample was peripheral blood, taken in a trial of Ad26.COV2.S vaccine versus placebo. The receptors shown here come from a person aged 18-65 years who received the Ad26.COV2.S COVID-19 vaccine or a placebo.

V is TRBV5-1 and J is TRBJ2-3, with 8 bases fitting TRBD1. Germline CDR1 is SGHRS and CDR2 is YFSETQ. The CDR3 runs 15 residues. V was clipped by 7 bases and J by 0 bases; unmatched bases: 7. DNA of the CDR3: TGCGCCAGCCGACAGGGGACTTATAGCACAGATACGCAGTATTTT. Its protein product is CASRQGTYSTDTQYF.

The chain employs TRBV7-9 and TRBJ2-3; TRBD2 agrees at 11 bases. The trim removed 4 bases at V and 4 bases at J, leaving 13 bases unmatched. Germline V gives CDR1 SEHNR, CDR2 FQNEAQ (reference sequence). The CDR3 totals 18 residues. The CDR3 is CASSYPTSGREPADTQYF. The CDR3 DNA reads TGTGCCAGCAGCTACCCCACTAGCGGGAGAGAGCCAGCAGATACGCAGTATTTT.

The rearrangement links TRBV7-9 to TRBJ2-5, with D tentatively TRBD1 (6 bases). Germline V CDR1 and CDR2: SEHNR, FQNEAQ (reference sequence). Trimming shortened V by 3 bases and J by 4 bases, and 15 bases separated the two germline ends. The CDR3 is made up of 15 amino acids. CDR3 amino acids: CASSFLQGLAETQYF. The CDR3 DNA follows: TGTGCCAGCAGCTTTTTACAGGGTTTAGCAGAGACCCAGTACTTC. The full variable domain, with the rest looked up from reference TRBV7-9 and TRBJ2-5, is DTGVSQNPRHKITKRGQNVTFRCDPISEHNRLYWYRQTLGQGPEFLTYFQNEAQLEKSRLLSDRFSAERPKGSFSTLEIQRTEQGDSAMYLCASSFLQGLAETQYFGPGTRLLVL.

V gene TRBV5-4 combines with J gene TRBJ2-1, with 7 positions matching TRBD1. There are 16 residues in the CDR3. V trimming: 2 bases; J trimming: 8 bases; junction bases outside the gene matches: 13. Germline CDR1 is SGHNT and CDR2 is YYREEE (reference sequence). Here the CDR3 reads CASSFPRQGVFDEQFF. DNA of the CDR3: TGTGCCAGCAGCTTTCCTCGGCAGGGGGTCTTCGATGAGCAGTTCTTC. The full variable domain, rest sourced from reference TRBV5-4 and TRBJ2-1, is ETGVTQSPTHLIKTRGQQVTLRCSSQSGHNTVSWYQQALGQGPQFIFQYYREEENGRGNFPPRFSGLQFPNYSSELNVNALELDDSALYLCASSFPRQGVFDEQFFGPGTRLTVL.

The chain carries TRBV6-2 or TRBV6-3 and TRBJ2-5; 13 bases align to TRBD2. V lost 2 bases to trimming and J lost 5 bases; unmatched junction nucleotides: 2. The V gene's germline CDR1 is MNHEY and CDR2 SVGEGT. The CDR3 length is 15 residues. CDR3 in amino acids: CASSYGLAGVETQYF. The CDR3 DNA reads as TGTGCCAGCAGTTACGGACTAGCGGGAGTGGAGACCCAGTACTTC.